These 11 T cell receptor beta chains share one sample of origin, sequenced in a study of blood T cells in healthy people across ages. Combining a sample-barcoded 5' primer with a J-beta primer mix, a second PCR ran for roughly 7 to 12 cycles. MiXCR was run by TCRdb on the 5' RACE reads, yielding one entry per CDR3 protein. Among around 900,000 distinct CDR3 sequences listed, 45% to 60% were seen once. Source material: blood. These receptor sequences come from a woman aged 60-70 years in good health.

CDR3: CAVGDDYEQYF. For the CDR3, the DNA is TGTGCCGTCGGGGACGACTACGAGCAGTACTTC. This chain joins TRBV10-3 and TRBJ2-7; D is tentatively TRBD1 or TRBD2 (5 bases each). The CDR3 has 11 residues. V dropped 11 bases and J dropped 3 bases, with 11 bases sitting between them. CDR1 is ENHRY, CDR2 SYGVKD, per germline.

This clonotype was recorded only once. The gene calls are TRBV2 and TRBJ2-7; 7 positions match TRBD2. This CDR3 comprises 13 residues. V was pared by 8 bases and J by 3 bases, with 7 bases of the junction left unmatched. Germline CDR1 and CDR2: SNHLY and FYNNEI. CDR3 amino acids: CASAPGGNYEQYF. The CDR3 nucleotides read TGTGCCAGCGCCCCGGGAGGTAACTACGAGCAGTACTTC.

This rearrangement joins TRBV27 to TRBJ2-2; D may be TRBD2 (6 bases). CDR1 and CDR2 from the germline V gene are MNHEY and SMNVEV (reference sequence). V lost 3 bases, J lost 0 bases, and 20 bases lay in between. The CDR3 totals 19 residues. CDR3 sequence: CASSFRAPGTSPNTGELFF. The CDR3 DNA is TGTGCCAGCAGTTTTCGAGCTCCCGGGACTTCACCGAACACCGGGGAGCTGTTTTTT.

This clonotype has only one observation. The rearrangement joins TRBV12-3 or TRBV12-4 to TRBJ2-1; D is possibly TRBD1 (5 bases). There are 15 residues in the CDR3. V dropped 3 bases and J dropped 9 bases, with 18 bases sitting between them. The chain's CDR3 is CASSLFARTQGEQFF. CDR3 sequence (DNA): TGTGCCAGCAGTTTGTTTGCCAGGACGCAGGGTGAGCAGTTCTTC.

This clonotype has only a few counts. V is TRBV6-1 and J is TRBJ2-7; a weak D match, TRBD1 (5 bases). The CDR3 has 15 residues. Germline loops: CDR1 MNHNS, CDR2 SASEGT. The V and J ends lost 1 base and 0 bases respectively, with 10 bases between them. The CDR3 sequence: CASSEEGLSSYEQYF. Here the CDR3 DNA reads TGTGCCAGCAGTGAAGAGGGGTTGAGCTCCTACGAGCAGTACTTC.

This clonotype was recorded only once. The chain is built from TRBV7-6 and TRBJ2-3; 8 nucleotides align to TRBD2. Germline V CDR1 and CDR2: SGHVS, FNYEAQ. The CDR3 consists of 15 residues. V dropped 5 bases and J dropped 6; count of bases not matched to a gene: 10. The CDR3 here is CASSRSGSVVDTQYF. CDR3 nucleotides: TGTGCCAGCAGCCGGAGCGGGAGTGTGGTTGATACGCAGTATTTT.

In this sample, this clonotype turned up once. This sequence joins TRBV4-3 and TRBJ2-1; the D gene is possibly TRBD2 (6 bases). The CDR3 consists of 18 residues. Germline values: CDR1 LGHNA, CDR2 YSLEER. V lost 0 bases and J 8 bases, leaving 23 bases between the germline ends. DNA for the CDR3: TGCGCCAGCAGCCAAGATTTTCCCGGGACTTCCCTGTGGGATGAGCAGTTCTTC. Amino acid sequence: CASSQDFPGTSLWDEQFF.

To note about this clonotype: The junction shows a germline mismatch at one end, possibly a read error. J is TRBJ2-5 and V is TRBV7-3, with D perhaps given as TRBD1 or TRBD2 (5 bases each). The CDR3 is 16 residues long. Germline-derived CDR1 and CDR2 are SGHTA and FQGTGA. Here the CDR3 DNA reads TGTGCCGGCAGGGATATTTCAGGAGGCGGTCACAATGAGCGGTACTTC. It yields the protein CAGRDISGGGHNERYF.

This clonotype was found a few times. The rearrangement uses TRBV20-1 and TRBJ1-5; TRBD1 is a possible D gene (5 bases). The CDR3 is 16 residues long. V was clipped by 6 bases and J by 1 base, with 19 bases between them. CDR1 is DFQATT, CDR2 SNEGSKA, per germline (reference sequence). The DNA of the CDR3 is TGCAGTGCCGCCTCGGTAGGGGTGGAGAGCAATCAGCCCCAGCATTTT. This translates into CSAASVGVESNQPQHF.

This CDR3 reads CSAGGQTYYGYTF. The CDR3 DNA is TGCAGTGCGGGGGGACAGACCTACTATGGCTACACCTTC. V gene TRBV20-1 combines with J gene TRBJ1-2, with 7 nucleotides matching TRBD1. This CDR3 has 13 residues. Germline CDR1 DFQATT, CDR2 SNEGSKA (reference sequence). V lost 6 bases and J lost 3; bases outside the gene matches: 7.

This CDR3 reads CASSDIGRGACEQYF. DNA of the CDR3: TGTGCCAGCAGTGACATAGGCAGGGGGGCCTGCGAGCAGTACTTC. The rearrangement links TRBV6-4 to TRBJ2-7, with D possibly TRBD1 on 7 matching bases. Germline assignment: CDR1 MRHNA and CDR2 SNTAGT. The V end was cut by 2 bases, the J end by 6 bases, with 17 bases between. The CDR3 sequence is 15 residues long.